These 7 T cell receptor beta chains share one sample of origin, sequenced in a study of T cells after yellow fever vaccination. In TCRdb, the 5' RACE reads were re-called with MiXCR into one record per CDR3 protein. Found here are 620,000 or so distinct CDR3 sequences, more than 9% of them singletons; the top ten hold about 16%. The material was PBMCs, obtained on the day of the yellow fever booster vaccination. The source of these receptors is a man aged 30 to 45 who received the YFV17D yellow fever vaccine.

This clonotype was seen at least ten times. This rearrangement joins TRBV19 to TRBJ2-7, with 8 bases that match TRBD2. The CDR3 totals 13 residues. With V trimmed by 5 bases and J by 2 bases, 2 bases remained unmatched. Germline CDR1 is LNHDA and CDR2 is SQIVND (reference sequence). CDR3 sequence reads: CASSYSGAYEQYF. The CDR3 DNA sequence: TGTGCCAGTAGTTATAGCGGGGCCTACGAGCAGTACTTC.

V usage is TRBV18 and J usage is TRBJ2-1; 10 bases map to TRBD2. V dropped 4 bases and J dropped 7; count of bases not matched to a gene: 13. Germline values: CDR1 KGHSH, CDR2 LQKENI. This CDR3 has 17 amino acids. CDR3 residues: CASSLNLGTSDGNEQFF. CDR3 bases: TGTGCCAGCTCACTAAACCTCGGGACTAGCGACGGTAATGAGCAGTTCTTC.

A few counts support this clonotype. The chain uses TRBV5-6 and TRBJ2-1; no definite D call. V was cut by 7 bases and J by 8 bases, with 13 bases left in between. CDR1 and CDR2 from the germline V gene are SGHDT and YYEEEE. The CDR3 covers 12 residues. CDR3 coding DNA: TGTGCCAGCCTAAGCTCCTGGGATGAGCAGTTCTTC. Its protein is CASLSSWDEQFF.

This chain uses TRBV18 with TRBJ1-5, with 8 nucleotides matching TRBD1. CDR3 length: 13 amino acids. Germline V gene lookup returns CDR1 KGHSH and CDR2 LQKENI. Unmatched junction bases numbered 6, after V lost 6 bases and J lost 8 bases. The CDR3 DNA reads TGTGCCAGCTCTCGGACAGGGACGAAGCCCCAGCATTTT. It yields the protein CASSRTGTKPQHF.

The chain has TRBV5-1 and TRBJ2-1; D may correspond to TRBD1 or TRBD2 (6 bases each). This CDR3 has 17 amino acids. Germline V lookup: CDR1 SGHRS, CDR2 YFSETQ. Trimming stripped 6 bases from V and 2 bases from J, with 21 bases between. As DNA, the CDR3 is TGCGCCAGCACTCCAAATTATGCCCGGGGGCCCTACAATGAGCAGTTCTTC. Translation: CASTPNYARGPYNEQFF.

This chain connects TRBV11-2 to TRBJ1-1; D unclear. Germline values: CDR1 SGHAT, CDR2 FQNNGV. The length of the CDR3 is 14 residues. V was trimmed by 0 bases and J by 6 bases, leaving 11 bases between them. The CDR3 is CASSLEGSWAEAFF. The DNA for the CDR3 is TGTGCCAGCAGCTTAGAGGGTTCTTGGGCTGAAGCTTTCTTT.

For the CDR3, the DNA is TGTGCCACCCGCCAGGAGTATGAGCAGTTCTTC. Translated: CATRQEYEQFF. The genes are TRBV27 and TRBJ2-1; D not resolved. This CDR3 has 11 residues. Per germline, CDR1 MNHEY and CDR2 SMNVEV (reference sequence). V dropped 10 bases and J dropped 8 bases, with 12 bases sitting between them.